A single sample gave rise to the 2 T cell receptor beta chains below, sequenced in a study of Tregs in tolerant kidney transplant recipients. Data came from immunoSEQ multiplex PCR; TCRdb stores just in-frame clones and leaves some out. The repertoire holds approximately 65,000 clones, with 84% as singletons. The sample was CD4+ T cells from blood. Receptors originate from a human donor in good health.

Details on this clone: At one boundary the junction diverges from the germline segment, which might be a read error. This chain joins TRBV7-9 and TRBJ1-2, with D unclear. CDR1 is SEHNR and CDR2 is FQNEAQ in the germline V gene (reference sequence). CDR3 length equals 10 residues. CDR3 coding DNA: TGTGCCAGCAGTTTCGGACCCCAGCCCTTC. Translation: CASSFGPQPF.

This clone was counted a few times. The V call is TRBV7-9, the J call TRBJ1-5; D gene unclear. Trimming left V 0 bases short and J 4 bases short, with 7 bases between. In germline, CDR1 is SEHNR, CDR2 FQNEAQ (reference sequence). This CDR3 is built from 14 residues. Here the CDR3 DNA reads TGTGCCAGCAGCTTAGCCACCGCAAATCAGCCCCAGCATTTT. Protein product: CASSLATANQPQHF.